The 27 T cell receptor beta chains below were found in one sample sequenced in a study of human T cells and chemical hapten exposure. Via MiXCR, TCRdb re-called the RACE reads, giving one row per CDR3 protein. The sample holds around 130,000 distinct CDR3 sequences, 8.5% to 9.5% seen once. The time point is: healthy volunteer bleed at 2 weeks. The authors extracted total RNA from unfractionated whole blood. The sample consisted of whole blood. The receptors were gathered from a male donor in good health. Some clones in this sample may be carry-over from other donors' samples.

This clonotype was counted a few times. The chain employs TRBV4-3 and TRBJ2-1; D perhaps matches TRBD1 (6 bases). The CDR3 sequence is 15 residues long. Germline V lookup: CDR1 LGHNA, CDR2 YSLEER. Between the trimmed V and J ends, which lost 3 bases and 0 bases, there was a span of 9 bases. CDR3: CASSQDSLSYNEQFF. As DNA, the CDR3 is TGCGCCAGCAGCCAGGACAGTCTCTCCTACAATGAGCAGTTCTTC.

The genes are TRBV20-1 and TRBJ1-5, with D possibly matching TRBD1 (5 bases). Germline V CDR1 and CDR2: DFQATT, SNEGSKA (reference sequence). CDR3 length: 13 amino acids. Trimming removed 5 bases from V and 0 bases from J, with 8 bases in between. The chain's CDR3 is CSASGTSNQPQHF. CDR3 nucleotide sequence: TGCAGTGCTTCGGGGACTAGCAATCAGCCCCAGCATTTT.

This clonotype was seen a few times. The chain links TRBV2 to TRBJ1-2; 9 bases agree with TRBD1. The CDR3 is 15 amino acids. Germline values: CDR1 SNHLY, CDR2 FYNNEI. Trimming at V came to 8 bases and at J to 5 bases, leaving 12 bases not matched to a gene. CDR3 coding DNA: TGTGCCAGCGAGTGGGGACAGGGTAATCGGTATGGCTACACCTTC. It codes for CASEWGQGNRYGYTF.

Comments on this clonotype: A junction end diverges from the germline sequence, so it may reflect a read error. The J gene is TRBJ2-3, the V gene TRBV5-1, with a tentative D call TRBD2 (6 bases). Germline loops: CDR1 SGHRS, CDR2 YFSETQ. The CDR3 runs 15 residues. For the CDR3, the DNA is TGCGCCAACAGCTTGACTAGGGCCCCCACAGATACGCAGTATTTT. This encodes CANSLTRAPTDTQYF. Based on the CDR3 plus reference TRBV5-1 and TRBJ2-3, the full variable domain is KAGVTQTPRYLIKTRGQQVTLSCSPISGHRSVSWYQQTPGQGLQFLFEYFSETQRNKGNFPGRFSGRQFSNSRSEMNVSTLELGDSALYLCANSLTRAPTDTQYFGPGTRLTVL.

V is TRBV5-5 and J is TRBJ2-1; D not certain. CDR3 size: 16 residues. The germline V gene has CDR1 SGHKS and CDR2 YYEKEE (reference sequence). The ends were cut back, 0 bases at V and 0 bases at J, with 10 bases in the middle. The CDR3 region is CASSLDYHPSYNEQFF. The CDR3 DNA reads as TGTGCCAGCAGCTTGGACTACCACCCCTCCTACAATGAGCAGTTCTTC.

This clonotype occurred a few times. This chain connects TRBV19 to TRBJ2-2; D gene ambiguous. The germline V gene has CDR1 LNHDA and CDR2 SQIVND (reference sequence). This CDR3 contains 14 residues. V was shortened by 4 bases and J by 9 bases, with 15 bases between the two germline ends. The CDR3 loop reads CASSTSTTYRELFF. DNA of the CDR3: TGTGCCAGTAGTACCTCAACGACTTACCGGGAGCTGTTTTTT.

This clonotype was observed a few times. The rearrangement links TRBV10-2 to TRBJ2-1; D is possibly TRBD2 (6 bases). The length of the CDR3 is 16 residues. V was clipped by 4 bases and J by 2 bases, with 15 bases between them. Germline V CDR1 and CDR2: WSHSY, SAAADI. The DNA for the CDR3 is TGCGCCAGCAGTGTGGGGCGGGATCCCCCCTACAATGAGCAGTTCTTC. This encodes CASSVGRDPPYNEQFF.

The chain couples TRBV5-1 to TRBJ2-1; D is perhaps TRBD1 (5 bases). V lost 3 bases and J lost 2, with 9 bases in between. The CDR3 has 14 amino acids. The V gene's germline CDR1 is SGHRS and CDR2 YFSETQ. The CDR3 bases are TGCGCCAGCAGCTCTGGGGCCACCTACAATGAGCAGTTCTTC. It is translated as CASSSGATYNEQFF. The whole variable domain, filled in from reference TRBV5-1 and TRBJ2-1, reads KAGVTQTPRYLIKTRGQQVTLSCSPISGHRSVSWYQQTPGQGLQFLFEYFSETQRNKGNFPGRFSGRQFSNSRSEMNVSTLELGDSALYLCASSSGATYNEQFFGPGTRLTVL.

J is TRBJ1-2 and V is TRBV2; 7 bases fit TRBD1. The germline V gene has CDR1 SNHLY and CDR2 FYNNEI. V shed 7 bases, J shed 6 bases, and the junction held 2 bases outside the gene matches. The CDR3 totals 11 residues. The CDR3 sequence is CASKTGNGYTF. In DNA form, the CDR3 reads TGTGCCAGCAAGACAGGGAATGGCTACACCTTC.

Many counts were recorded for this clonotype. This CDR3 is CASSQDPRSTDTQYF. The CDR3 bases are TGTGCCAGCAGCCAAGATCCAAGGAGCACAGATACGCAGTATTTT. The rearrangement uses TRBV3-1 and TRBJ2-3; D is unclear. Germline CDR1 is LGHDT and CDR2 is YNNKEL (reference sequence). CDR3 length: 15 residues. V gave up 0 bases and J gave up 0 bases, with 7 bases separating them.

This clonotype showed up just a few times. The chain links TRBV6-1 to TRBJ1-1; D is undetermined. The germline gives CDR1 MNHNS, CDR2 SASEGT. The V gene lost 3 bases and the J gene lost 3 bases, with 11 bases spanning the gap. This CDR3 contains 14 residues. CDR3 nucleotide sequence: TGTGCCAGCAGTGACGCCTTTATTGACACTGAAGCTTTCTTT. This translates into CASSDAFIDTEAFF.

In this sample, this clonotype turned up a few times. The CDR3 region is CASSGSEGDTQYF. In DNA form, the CDR3 reads TGTGCCAGCAGTGGTAGTGAGGGAGATACGCAGTATTTT. This rearrangement joins TRBV27 to TRBJ2-3, with D perhaps matching TRBD2 (5 bases). Trimming removed 5 bases at V and 5 bases at J, with 11 bases between. This CDR3 comprises 13 residues. Germline values: CDR1 MNHEY, CDR2 SMNVEV (reference sequence).

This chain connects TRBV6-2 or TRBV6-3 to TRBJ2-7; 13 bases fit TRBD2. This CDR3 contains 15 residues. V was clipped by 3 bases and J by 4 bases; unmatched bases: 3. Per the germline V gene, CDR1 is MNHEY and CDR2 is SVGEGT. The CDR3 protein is CASSYGLAGVYEQYF. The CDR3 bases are TGTGCCAGCAGTTATGGACTAGCGGGAGTTTACGAGCAGTACTTC.

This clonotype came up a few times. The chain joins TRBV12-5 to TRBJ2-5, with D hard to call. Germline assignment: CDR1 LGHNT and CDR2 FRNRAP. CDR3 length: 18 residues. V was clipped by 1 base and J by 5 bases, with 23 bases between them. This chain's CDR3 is CASGLESIRSVRSETQYF. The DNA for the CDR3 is TGTGCTAGTGGTTTGGAATCTATCCGCTCCGTACGGTCCGAGACCCAGTACTTC.

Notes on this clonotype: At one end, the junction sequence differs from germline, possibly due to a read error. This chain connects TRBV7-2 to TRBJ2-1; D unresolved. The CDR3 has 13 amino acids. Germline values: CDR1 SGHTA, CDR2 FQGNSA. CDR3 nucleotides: TGTGTCAGCAGCTTAGGGCTTTACAATGAGCAGTTCTTC. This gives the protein CVSSLGLYNEQFF. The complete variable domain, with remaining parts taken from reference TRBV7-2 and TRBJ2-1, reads GAGVSQSPSNKVTEKGKDVELRCDPISGHTALYWYRQSLGQGLEFLIYFQGNSAPDKSGLPSDRFSAERTGGSVSTLTIQRTQQEDSAVYLCVSSLGLYNEQFFGPGTRLTVL.

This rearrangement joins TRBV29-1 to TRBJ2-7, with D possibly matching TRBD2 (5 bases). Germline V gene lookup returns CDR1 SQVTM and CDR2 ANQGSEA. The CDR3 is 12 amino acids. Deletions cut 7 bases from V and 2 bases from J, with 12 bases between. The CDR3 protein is CSARGMAYEQYF. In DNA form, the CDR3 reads TGCAGCGCCCGGGGAATGGCCTACGAGCAGTACTTC.

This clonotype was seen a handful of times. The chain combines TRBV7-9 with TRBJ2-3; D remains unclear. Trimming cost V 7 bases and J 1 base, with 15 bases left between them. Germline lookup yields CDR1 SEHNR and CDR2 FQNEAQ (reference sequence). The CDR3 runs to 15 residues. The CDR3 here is CASNNPREGTDTQYF. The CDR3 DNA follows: TGTGCCAGCAACAATCCGAGAGAAGGCACAGATACGCAGTATTTT.

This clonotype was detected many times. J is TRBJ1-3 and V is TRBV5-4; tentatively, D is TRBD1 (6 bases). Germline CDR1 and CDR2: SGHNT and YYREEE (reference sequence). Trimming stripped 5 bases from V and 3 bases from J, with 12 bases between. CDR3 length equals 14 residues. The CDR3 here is CASSSGTNGNTIYF. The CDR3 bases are TGTGCCAGCAGTTCCGGGACAAATGGAAACACCATATATTTT. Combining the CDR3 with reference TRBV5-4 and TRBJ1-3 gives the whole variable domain ETGVTQSPTHLIKTRGQQVTLRCSSQSGHNTVSWYQQALGQGPQFIFQYYREEENGRGNFPPRFSGLQFPNYSSELNVNALELDDSALYLCASSSGTNGNTIYFGEGSWLTVV.

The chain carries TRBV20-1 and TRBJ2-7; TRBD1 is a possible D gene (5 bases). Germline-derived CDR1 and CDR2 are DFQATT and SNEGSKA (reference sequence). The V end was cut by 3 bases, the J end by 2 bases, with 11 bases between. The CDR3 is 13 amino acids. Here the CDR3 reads CSARGREPYEQYF. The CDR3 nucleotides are TGCAGTGCTAGGGGCAGGGAACCCTACGAGCAGTACTTC.

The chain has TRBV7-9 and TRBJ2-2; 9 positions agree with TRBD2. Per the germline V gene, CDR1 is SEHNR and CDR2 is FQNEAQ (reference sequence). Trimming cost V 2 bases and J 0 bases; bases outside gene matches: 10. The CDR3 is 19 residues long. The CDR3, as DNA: TGTGCCAGCAGCTTATGGGGAAGCGGGAGGCCAACGAACACCGGGGAGCTGTTTTTT. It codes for CASSLWGSGRPTNTGELFF. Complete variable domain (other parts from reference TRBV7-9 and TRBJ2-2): DTGVSQNPRHKITKRGQNVTFRCDPISEHNRLYWYRQTLGQGPEFLTYFQNEAQLEKSRLLSDRFSAERPKGSFSTLEIQRTEQGDSAMYLCASSLWGSGRPTNTGELFFGEGSRLTVL.

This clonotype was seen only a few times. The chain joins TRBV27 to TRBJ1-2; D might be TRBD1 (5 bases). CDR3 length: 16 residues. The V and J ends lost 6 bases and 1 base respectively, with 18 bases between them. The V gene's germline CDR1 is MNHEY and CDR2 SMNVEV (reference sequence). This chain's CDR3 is CASSPSGTQYNYGYTF. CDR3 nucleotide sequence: TGTGCCAGCAGCCCGAGCGGGACTCAATATAACTATGGCTACACCTTC.

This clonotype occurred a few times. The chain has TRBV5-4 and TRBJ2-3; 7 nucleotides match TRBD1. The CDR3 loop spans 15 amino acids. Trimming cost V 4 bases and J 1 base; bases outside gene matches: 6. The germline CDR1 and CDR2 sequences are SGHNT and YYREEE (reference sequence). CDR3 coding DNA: TGTGCCAGCAGCACAGGGGTCTGGGGCACAGATACGCAGTATTTT. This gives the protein CASSTGVWGTDTQYF.

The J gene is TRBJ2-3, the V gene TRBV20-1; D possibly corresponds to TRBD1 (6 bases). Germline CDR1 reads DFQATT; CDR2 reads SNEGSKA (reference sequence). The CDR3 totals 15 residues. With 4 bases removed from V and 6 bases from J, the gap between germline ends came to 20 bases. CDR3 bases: TGCAGTGCTACGTTGAGAACAGGGATGATGGATACGCAGTATTTT. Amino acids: CSATLRTGMMDTQYF.

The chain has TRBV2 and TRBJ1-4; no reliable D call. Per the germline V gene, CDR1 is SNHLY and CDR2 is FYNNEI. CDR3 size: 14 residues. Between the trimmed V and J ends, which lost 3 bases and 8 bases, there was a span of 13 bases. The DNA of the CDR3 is TGTGCCAGCAGTGAGGGGTTTCAAGGGGAAAAACTGTTTTTT. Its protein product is CASSEGFQGEKLFF.

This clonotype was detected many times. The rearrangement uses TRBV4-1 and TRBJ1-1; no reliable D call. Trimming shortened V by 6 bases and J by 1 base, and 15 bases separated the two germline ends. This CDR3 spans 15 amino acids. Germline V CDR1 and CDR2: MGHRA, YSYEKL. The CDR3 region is CASRAPSRANTEAFF. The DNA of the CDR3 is TGCGCCAGCAGAGCTCCAAGTAGGGCGAACACTGAAGCTTTCTTT.

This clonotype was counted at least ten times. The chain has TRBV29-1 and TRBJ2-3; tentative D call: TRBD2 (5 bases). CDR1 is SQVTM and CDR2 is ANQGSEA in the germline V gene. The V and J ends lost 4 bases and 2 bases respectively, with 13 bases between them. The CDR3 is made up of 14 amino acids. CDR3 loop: CSVAGMLLTDTQYF. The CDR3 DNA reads TGCAGCGTTGCGGGGATGCTACTCACAGATACGCAGTATTTT.

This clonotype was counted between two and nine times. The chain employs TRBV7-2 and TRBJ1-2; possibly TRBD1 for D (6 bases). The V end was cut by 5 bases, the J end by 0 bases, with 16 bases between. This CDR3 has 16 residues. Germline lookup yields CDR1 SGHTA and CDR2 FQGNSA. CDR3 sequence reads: CASSSTPTGSNYGYTF. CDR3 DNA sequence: TGTGCCAGCAGCAGCACCCCCACAGGGTCTAACTATGGCTACACCTTC. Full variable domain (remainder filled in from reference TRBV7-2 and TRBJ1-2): GAGVSQSPSNKVTEKGKDVELRCDPISGHTALYWYRQSLGQGLEFLIYFQGNSAPDKSGLPSDRFSAERTGGSVSTLTIQRTQQEDSAVYLCASSSTPTGSNYGYTFGSGTRLTVV.